Listed below are T cell receptor beta chains from one sample, sequenced in a study of T cells after yellow fever vaccination. TCRdb independently ran MiXCR on the 5' RACE reads; one entry per CDR3 protein. This repertoire shows around 350,000 distinct CDR3 sequences, approximately 5.7% found once; its top ten account for about 15%. Sequencing was performed on PBMCs, taken 5 days after the yellow fever booster vaccination. The receptors here all came from a man aged 25-40 years who received the YFV17D yellow fever vaccine. Each CDR3 is given with its conserved first and last residue. The D gene is left open where the match is weak. Expanded clones get a size class; other rows say once, few or many, or leave the size out.

V gene: TRBV5-6
J gene: TRBJ2-4
clone size: many
D gene: TRBD2
CDR3 DNA: TGTGCCAGCAGCTTGTTTGGGACTAGCGGGAGAACCAAAAACATTCAGTACTTC
CDR3 protein: CASSLFGTSGRTKNIQYF

V gene: TRBV7-9
J gene: TRBJ2-1
clone size: many
D gene: -
CDR3 DNA: TGTGCCAGCAGCTTAAGTATCAGGGCTGAGCAGTTCTTC
CDR3 protein: CASSLSIRAEQFF

V gene: TRBV7-2
J gene: TRBJ2-3
clone size: -
D gene: TRBD2
CDR3 DNA: TGTGCCAGCAGCTCCAGTCACTTACTAGCGGGGAATACGCAGTATTTT
CDR3 protein: CASSSSHLLAGNTQYF

V gene: TRBV5-4
J gene: TRBJ2-1
clone size: many
D gene: TRBD2
CDR3 DNA: TGTGCCAGCAGCTTGAGGGGACTAGCGGGGCCAAGCTCCTACAATGAGCAGTTCTTC
CDR3 protein: CASSLRGLAGPSSYNEQFF

V gene: TRBV5-1
J gene: TRBJ2-6
clone size: many
D gene: TRBD1
CDR3 DNA: TGCGCCAGCAGCTTCTCCGGGACAGGGAGCTCTGGGGCCAACGTCCTGACTTTC
CDR3 protein: CASSFSGTGSSGANVLTF

V gene: TRBV7-2
J gene: TRBJ2-3
clone size: many
D gene: -
CDR3 DNA: TGTGCCAGCAGCTTAGGTCCTACTCTAGATACGCAGTATTTT
CDR3 protein: CASSLGPTLDTQYF

V gene: TRBV20-1
J gene: TRBJ2-3
clone size: -
D gene: -
CDR3 DNA: TGCAGTGCGACGGGCGCGGGGAACACAGATACGCAGTATTTT
CDR3 protein: CSATGAGNTDTQYF

V gene: TRBV7-2
J gene: TRBJ2-5
clone size: many
D gene: TRBD1
CDR3 DNA: TGTGCCAGCAGCCCCCGGAGAGGGGGCGCTGGGGACCAGTACTTC
CDR3 protein: CASSPRRGGAGDQYF

V gene: TRBV7-8
J gene: TRBJ2-7
clone size: -
D gene: -
CDR3 DNA: TGTGCCAGCAGCCTATACTCCGGCCCCTCCTACGAGCAGTACTTC
CDR3 protein: CASSLYSGPSYEQYF

V gene: TRBV9
J gene: TRBJ2-2
clone size: -
D gene: -
CDR3 DNA: TGTGCCAGCAGCGTCCTCACAGGGAACCCCGGGGAGCTGTTTTTT
CDR3 protein: CASSVLTGNPGELFF

V gene: TRBV12-3/TRBV12-4
J gene: TRBJ2-1
clone size: many
D gene: TRBD1
CDR3 DNA: TGTGCCAGCACCCCCACCGGGACAGGGGGGTCAGGTCTGTTCTTC
CDR3 protein: CASTPTGTGGSGLFF

V gene: TRBV5-5
J gene: TRBJ2-3
clone size: -
D gene: TRBD1
CDR3 DNA: TGTGCCAGCAGCCCTGGGGGGACAGGGGGCGTATCGGATACGCAGTATTTT
CDR3 protein: CASSPGGTGGVSDTQYF

V gene: TRBV20-1
J gene: TRBJ2-7
clone size: few
D gene: -
CDR3 DNA: TGCAGTGCTCCTAGGGATCGCGAGCAGTACTTC
CDR3 protein: CSAPRDREQYF

V gene: TRBV3-1
J gene: TRBJ2-2
clone size: few
D gene: -
CDR3 DNA: TGTGCCAGCACAAACGAGGGGGGGCGTCTGAGCACCGGGGAGCTGTTTTTT
CDR3 protein: CASTNEGGRLSTGELFF

V gene: TRBV6-2/TRBV6-3
J gene: TRBJ1-1
clone size: many
D gene: -
CDR3 DNA: TGTGCCAGCAGTGCCCCGGGACGCACTGAAGCTTTCTTT
CDR3 protein: CASSAPGRTEAFF

V gene: TRBV5-1
J gene: TRBJ2-1
clone size: -
D gene: -
CDR3 DNA: TGCGCCAGCAGGGGAGCGGCACAATACAATGAGCAGTTCTTC
CDR3 protein: CASRGAAQYNEQFF

V gene: TRBV12-3/TRBV12-4
J gene: TRBJ2-1
clone size: many
D gene: -
CDR3 DNA: TGTGCCAGCAGGTCGGACTACGTCAATGAGCAGTTCTTC
CDR3 protein: CASRSDYVNEQFF